The clone carrying this TCR beta chain was picked up many times. Its antigen is unknown. Each single cDNA molecule received a unique molecular identifier. TCRdb fed the 5' RACE reads into MiXCR, producing one record per CDR3 protein. This table holds 70,000 or so distinct CDR3 sequences, 9.5% to 15% found once. Trimming left V 6 bases short and J 2 bases short, with 11 bases between. Germline V gives CDR1 MDHEN, CDR2 SYDVKM. The CDR3 runs to 14 residues. The sample originates from a study of early T cells in non-severe SARS-CoV-2 infection. Broader study findings: The study's VDJdb matching favored anti-spike CD8 responses and missed private and CD4 specificities.

The sample consisted of whole blood. The chain links TRBV28 to TRBJ1-5, with D perhaps TRBD1 (5 bases). The TCR originated in an adult who was a healthcare worker with PCR-confirmed SARS-CoV-2 infection or an uninfected control (not recorded which). The CDR3 loop is CASSSTAGNQPQHF. The CDR3 coding sequence is TGTGCCAGCAGCTCGACAGCAGGCAATCAGCCCCAGCATTTT.